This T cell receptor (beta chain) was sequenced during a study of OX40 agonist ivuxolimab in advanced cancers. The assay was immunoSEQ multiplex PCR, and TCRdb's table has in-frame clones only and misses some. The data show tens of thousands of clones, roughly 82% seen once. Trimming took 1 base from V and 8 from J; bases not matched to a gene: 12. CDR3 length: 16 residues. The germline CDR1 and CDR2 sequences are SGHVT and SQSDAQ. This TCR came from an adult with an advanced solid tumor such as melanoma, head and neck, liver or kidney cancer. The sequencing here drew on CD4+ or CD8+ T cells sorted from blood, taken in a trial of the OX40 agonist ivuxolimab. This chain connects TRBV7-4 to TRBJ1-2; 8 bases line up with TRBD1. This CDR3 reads CASSLVTGVVARGYTF. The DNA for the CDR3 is TGTGCCAGCAGCTTAGTGACAGGGGTTGTAGCGCGCGGCTACACCTTC.